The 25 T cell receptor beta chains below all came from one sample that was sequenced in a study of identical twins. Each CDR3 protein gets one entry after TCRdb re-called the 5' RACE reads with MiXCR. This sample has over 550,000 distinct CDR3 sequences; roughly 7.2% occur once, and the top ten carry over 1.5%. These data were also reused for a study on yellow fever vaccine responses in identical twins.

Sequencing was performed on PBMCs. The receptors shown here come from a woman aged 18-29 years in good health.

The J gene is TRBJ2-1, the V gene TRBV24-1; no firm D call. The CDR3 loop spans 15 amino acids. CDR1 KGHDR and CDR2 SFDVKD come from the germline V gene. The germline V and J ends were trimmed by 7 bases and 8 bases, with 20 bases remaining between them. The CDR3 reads CATRVKPGDPHEQFF. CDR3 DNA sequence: TGTGCCACCAGGGTGAAGCCCGGAGATCCCCATGAGCAGTTCTTC.

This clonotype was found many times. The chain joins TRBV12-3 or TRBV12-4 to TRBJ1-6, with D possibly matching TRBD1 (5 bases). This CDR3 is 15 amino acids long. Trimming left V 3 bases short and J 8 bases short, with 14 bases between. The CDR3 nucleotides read TGTGCCAGCAGTTTTCGCCAGGGTGGTTATTCACCCCTCCACTTT. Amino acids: CASSFRQGGYSPLHF.

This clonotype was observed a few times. The CDR3 spells CASSPPGTSSKRSSYEQYF. The CDR3 DNA is TGTGCCAGCTCGCCTCCCGGGACTAGCAGTAAAAGGAGCTCCTACGAGCAGTACTTC. The rearrangement joins TRBV18 to TRBJ2-7, with 9 bases identical to TRBD2. V lost 6 bases and J lost 0; bases outside the gene matches: 18. The length of the CDR3 is 19 residues. CDR1 and CDR2 from the germline V gene are KGHSH and LQKENI.

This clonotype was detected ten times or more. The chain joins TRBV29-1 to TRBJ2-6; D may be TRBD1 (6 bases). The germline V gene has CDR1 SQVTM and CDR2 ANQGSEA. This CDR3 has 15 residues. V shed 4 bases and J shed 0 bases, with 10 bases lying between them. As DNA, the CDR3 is TGCAGCGTTGGTACAGGGAGCTCTGGGGCCAACGTCCTGACTTTC. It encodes CSVGTGSSGANVLTF.

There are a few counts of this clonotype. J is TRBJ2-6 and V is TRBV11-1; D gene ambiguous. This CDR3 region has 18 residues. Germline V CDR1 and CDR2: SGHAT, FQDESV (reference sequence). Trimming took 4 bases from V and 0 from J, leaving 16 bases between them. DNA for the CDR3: TGTGCCAGCAGCTCAGTTAAGGGTTGGAGCTCTGGGGCCAACGTCCTGACTTTC. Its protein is CASSSVKGWSSGANVLTF.

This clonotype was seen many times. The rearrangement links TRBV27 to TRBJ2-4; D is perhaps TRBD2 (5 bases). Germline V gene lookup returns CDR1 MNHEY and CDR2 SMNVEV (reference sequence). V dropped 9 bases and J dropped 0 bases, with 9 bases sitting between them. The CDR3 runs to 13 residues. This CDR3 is CARPRVAKNIQYF. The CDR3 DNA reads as TGTGCCAGGCCGCGGGTAGCCAAAAACATTCAGTACTTC.

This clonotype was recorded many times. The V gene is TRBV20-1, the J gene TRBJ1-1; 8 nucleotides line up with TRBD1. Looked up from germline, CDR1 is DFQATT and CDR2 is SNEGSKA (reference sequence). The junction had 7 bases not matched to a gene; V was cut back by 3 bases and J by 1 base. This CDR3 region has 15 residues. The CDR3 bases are TGCAGTGCTAGTTTTCGGACAGGGAGGAACACTGAAGCTTTCTTT. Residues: CSASFRTGRNTEAFF.

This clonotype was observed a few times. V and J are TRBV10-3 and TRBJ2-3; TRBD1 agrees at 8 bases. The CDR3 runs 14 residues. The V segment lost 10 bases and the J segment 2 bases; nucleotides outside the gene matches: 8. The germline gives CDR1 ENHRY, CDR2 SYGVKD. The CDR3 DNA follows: TGTGCCACACTCCGGGACAGGATCACAGATACGCAGTATTTT. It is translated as CATLRDRITDTQYF.

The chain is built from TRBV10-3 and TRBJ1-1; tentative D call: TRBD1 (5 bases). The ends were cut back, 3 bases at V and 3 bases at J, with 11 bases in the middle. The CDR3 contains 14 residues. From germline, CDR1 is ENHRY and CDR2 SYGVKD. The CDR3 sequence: CAISDGEGHTEAFF. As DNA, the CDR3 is TGTGCCATCAGTGACGGGGAGGGGCACACTGAAGCTTTCTTT.

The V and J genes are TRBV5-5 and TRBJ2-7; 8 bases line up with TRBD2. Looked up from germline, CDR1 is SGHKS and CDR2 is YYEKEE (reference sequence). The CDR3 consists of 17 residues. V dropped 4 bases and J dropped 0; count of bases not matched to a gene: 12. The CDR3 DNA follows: TGTGCCAGCAGCGACGGACTTCCTAGCGGGCGCTCCTACGAGCAGTACGTC. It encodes CASSDGLPSGRSYEQYV.

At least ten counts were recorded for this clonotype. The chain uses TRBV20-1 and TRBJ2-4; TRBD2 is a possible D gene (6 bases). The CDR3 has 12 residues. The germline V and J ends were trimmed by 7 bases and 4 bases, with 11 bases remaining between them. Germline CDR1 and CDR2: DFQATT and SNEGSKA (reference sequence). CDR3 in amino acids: CSVGGFKNIQYF. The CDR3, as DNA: TGCAGTGTCGGGGGTTTTAAAAACATTCAGTACTTC.

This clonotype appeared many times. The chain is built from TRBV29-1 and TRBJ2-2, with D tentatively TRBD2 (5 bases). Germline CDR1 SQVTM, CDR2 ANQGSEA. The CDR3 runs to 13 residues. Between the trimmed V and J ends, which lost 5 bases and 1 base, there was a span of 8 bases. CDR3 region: CSVQGLNTGELFF. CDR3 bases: TGCAGCGTTCAAGGACTGAACACCGGGGAGCTGTTTTTT.

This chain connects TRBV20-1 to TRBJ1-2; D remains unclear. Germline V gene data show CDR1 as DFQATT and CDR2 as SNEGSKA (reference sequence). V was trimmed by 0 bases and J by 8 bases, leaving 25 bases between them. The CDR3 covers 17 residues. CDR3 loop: CSARDRAGAGHIGGYTF. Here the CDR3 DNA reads TGCAGTGCTAGAGATCGAGCGGGAGCTGGTCACATCGGGGGCTACACCTTC.

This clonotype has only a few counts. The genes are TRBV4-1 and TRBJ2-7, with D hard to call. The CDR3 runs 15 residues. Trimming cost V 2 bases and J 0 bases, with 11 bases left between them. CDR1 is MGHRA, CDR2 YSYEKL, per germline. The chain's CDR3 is CASSQLSVSSYEQYF. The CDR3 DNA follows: TGCGCCAGCAGCCAACTATCGGTTAGCTCCTACGAGCAGTACTTC.

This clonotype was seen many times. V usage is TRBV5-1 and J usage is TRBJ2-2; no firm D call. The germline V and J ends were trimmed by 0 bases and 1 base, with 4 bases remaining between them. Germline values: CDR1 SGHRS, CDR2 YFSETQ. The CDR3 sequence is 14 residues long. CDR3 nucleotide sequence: TGCGCCAGCAGCTTGGAACGGAACACCGGGGAGCTGTTTTTT. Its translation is CASSLERNTGELFF.

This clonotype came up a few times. Written as DNA, the CDR3 is TGTGCCAGCAGCGTTGAAGGGGCCCCTAATGAAAAACTGTTTTTT. Translated: CASSVEGAPNEKLFF. J is TRBJ1-4 and V is TRBV9, with D possibly TRBD1 on 5 matching bases. V lost 2 bases to trimming and J lost 3 bases, with 11 bases between them. CDR3 length equals 15 residues. Germline values: CDR1 SGDLS, CDR2 YYNGEE.

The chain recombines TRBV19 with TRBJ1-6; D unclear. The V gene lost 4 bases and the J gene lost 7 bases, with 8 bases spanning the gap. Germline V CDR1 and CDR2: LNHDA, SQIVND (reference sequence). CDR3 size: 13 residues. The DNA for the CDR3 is TGTGCCAGTAGTAAATTCGGGAATTCACCCCTCCACTTT. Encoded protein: CASSKFGNSPLHF.

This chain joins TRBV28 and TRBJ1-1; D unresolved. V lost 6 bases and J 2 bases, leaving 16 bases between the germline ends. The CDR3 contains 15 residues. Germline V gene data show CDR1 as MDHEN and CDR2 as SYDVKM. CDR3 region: CASRGTQLSNTEAFF. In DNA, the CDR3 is TGTGCCAGCAGGGGCACACAACTAAGCAACACTGAAGCTTTCTTT.

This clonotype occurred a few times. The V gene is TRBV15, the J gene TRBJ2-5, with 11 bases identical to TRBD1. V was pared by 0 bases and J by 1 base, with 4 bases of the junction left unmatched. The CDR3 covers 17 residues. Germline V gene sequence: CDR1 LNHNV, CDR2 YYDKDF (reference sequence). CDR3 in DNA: TGTGCCACCAGCAGAGATCTAGGACAGGGGGCCCAAGAGACCCAGTACTTC. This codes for CATSRDLGQGAQETQYF.

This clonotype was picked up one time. CDR3 amino acids: CASSPREGSSYEQYV. CDR3 sequence (DNA): TGTGCCAGCTCACCACGCGAGGGGAGCTCCTACGAGCAGTACGTC. The genes are TRBV18 and TRBJ2-7, with D perhaps matching TRBD1 or TRBD2 (5 bases each). Deletions cut 1 base from V and 0 bases from J, with 10 bases between. This CDR3 comprises 15 residues. In germline, CDR1 is KGHSH, CDR2 LQKENI.

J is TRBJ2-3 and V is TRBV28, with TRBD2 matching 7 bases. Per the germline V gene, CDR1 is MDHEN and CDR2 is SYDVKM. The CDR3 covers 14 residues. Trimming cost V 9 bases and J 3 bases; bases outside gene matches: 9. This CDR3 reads CARRAGESTDTQYF. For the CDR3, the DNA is TGTGCCAGGAGGGCGGGAGAGTCGACAGATACGCAGTATTTT.

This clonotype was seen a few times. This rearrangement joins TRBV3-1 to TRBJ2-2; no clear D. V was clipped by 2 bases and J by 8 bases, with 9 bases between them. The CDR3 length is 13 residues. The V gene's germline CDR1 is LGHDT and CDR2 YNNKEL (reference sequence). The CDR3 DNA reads TGTGCCAGCAGCCAACACCTAATAGGGGAGCTGTTTTTT. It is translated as CASSQHLIGELFF. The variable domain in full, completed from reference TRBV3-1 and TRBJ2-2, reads DTAVSQTPKYLVTQMGNDKSIKCEQNLGHDTMYWYKQDSKKFLKIMFSYNNKELIINETVPNRFSPKSPDKAHLNLHINSLELGDSAVYFCASSQHLIGELFFGEGSRLTVL.

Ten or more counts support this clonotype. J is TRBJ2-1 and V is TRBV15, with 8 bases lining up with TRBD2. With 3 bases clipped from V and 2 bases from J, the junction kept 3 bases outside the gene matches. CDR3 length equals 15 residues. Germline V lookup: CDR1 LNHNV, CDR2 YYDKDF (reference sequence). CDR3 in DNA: TGTGCCACCAGCAGTAGCGGGGTACCCTACAATGAGCAGTTCTTC. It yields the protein CATSSSGVPYNEQFF.

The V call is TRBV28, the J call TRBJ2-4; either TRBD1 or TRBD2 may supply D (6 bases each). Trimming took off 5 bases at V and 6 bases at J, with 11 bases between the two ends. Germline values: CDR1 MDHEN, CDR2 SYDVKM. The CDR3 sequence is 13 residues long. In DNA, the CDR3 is TGTGCCAGCAGTATGGGGGGCGCAAACATTCAGTACTTC. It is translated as CASSMGGANIQYF.

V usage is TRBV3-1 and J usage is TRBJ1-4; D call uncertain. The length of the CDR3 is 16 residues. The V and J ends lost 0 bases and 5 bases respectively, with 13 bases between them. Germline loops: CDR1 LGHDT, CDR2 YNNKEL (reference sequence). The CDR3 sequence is CASSQDPPGLNEKLFF. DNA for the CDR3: TGTGCCAGCAGCCAAGATCCCCCGGGATTGAATGAAAAACTGTTTTTT.